This T cell receptor (beta chain) was sequenced in a study of blood T cell repertoires in COVID-19. Study summary: The United States, Italy and Spain were the sources of the acute and convalescent COVID-19 samples. T cells, B-cell-depleted T cells, or PBMCs supplied cDNA or gDNA.

Germline V gene data show CDR1 as MGHDK and CDR2 as SYGVNS. Trimming removed 1 base at V and 7 bases at J, with 11 bases between. The CDR3 covers 14 residues. The data were produced by immunoSEQ multiplex PCR, yet TCRdb's version contains in-frame clones alone and is incomplete. The sample holds roughly 230,000 clones; around 83% are singletons and the top ten take around 7.2%. The chain joins TRBV25-1 to TRBJ1-5; TRBD1 might be the D (5 bases). This clonotype was sampled from a woman in her fifties or sixties with acute or convalescent COVID-19. Sequences were obtained from peripheral blood. This CDR3 is CASSESGEGQPQHF. The CDR3, as DNA: TGTGCCAGCAGTGAATCGGGGGAAGGGCAGCCCCAGCATTTT. The variable domain in full, completed from reference TRBV25-1 and TRBJ1-5, reads EADIYQTPRYLVIGTGKKITLECSQTMGHDKMYWYQQDPGMELHLIHYSYGVNSTEKGDLSSESTVSRIRTEHFPLTLESARPSHTSQYLCASSESGEGQPQHFGDGTRLSIL.